This entry describes one TCR beta chain. These data come from a study of radiotherapy plus CTLA-4 blockade in lung cancer. Germline V gene sequence: CDR1 MNHEY, CDR2 SMNVEV (reference sequence). The V end was cut by 0 bases, the J end by 4 bases, with 12 bases between. The CDR3 length is 15 residues. CTLA-4 blockade using ipilimumab, together with focal radiation, was received by patients with chemo-refractory metastatic non-small-cell lung cancer. TCRdb's table, derived via immunoSEQ multiplex PCR, lists solely in-frame clones and lacks some. The sample holds just under 60,000 clones; around 80% are singletons and the top ten take approximately 4.3%.

The specimen was peripheral blood, collected from a patient treated with radiotherapy plus ipilimumab. The chain has TRBV27 and TRBJ1-2, with D possibly TRBD1 on 5 matching bases. This sequence was found in a human donor with non-small cell lung cancer who had a partial response to radiotherapy plus ipilimumab. This chain's CDR3 is CASSLSRGSGYGYTF. The CDR3, as DNA: TGTGCCAGCAGTTTATCAAGGGGTTCTGGCTATGGCTACACCTTC.